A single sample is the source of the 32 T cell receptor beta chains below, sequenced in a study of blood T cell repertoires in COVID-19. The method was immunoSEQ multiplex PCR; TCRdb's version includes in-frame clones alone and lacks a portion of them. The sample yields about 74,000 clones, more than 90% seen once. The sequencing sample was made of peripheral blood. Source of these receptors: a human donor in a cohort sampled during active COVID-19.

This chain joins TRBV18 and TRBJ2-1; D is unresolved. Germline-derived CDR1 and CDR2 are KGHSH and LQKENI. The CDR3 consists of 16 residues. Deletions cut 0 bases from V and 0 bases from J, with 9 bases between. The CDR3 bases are TGTGCCAGCTCACCACCTTATTCGAGCTCCTACAATGAGCAGTTCTTC. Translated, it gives CASSPPYSSSYNEQFF.

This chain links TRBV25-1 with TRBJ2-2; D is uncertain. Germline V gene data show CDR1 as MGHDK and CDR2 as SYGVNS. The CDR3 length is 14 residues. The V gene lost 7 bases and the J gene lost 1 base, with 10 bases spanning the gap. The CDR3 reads CASTEAGNTGELFF. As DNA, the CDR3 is TGTGCCAGCACCGAAGCCGGGAACACCGGGGAGCTGTTTTTT.

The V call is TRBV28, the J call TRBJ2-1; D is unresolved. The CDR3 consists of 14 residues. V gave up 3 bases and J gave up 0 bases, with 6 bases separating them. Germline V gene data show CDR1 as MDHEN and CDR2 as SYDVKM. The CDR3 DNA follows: TGTGCCAGCAGTTTGCCCTACTCCTACAATGAGCAGTTCTTC. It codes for CASSLPYSYNEQFF. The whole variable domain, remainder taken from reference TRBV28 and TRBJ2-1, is DVKVTQSSRYLVKRTGEKVFLECVQDMDHENMFWYRQDPGLGLRLIYFSYDVKMKEKGDIPEGYSVSREKKERFSLILESASTNQTSMYLCASSLPYSYNEQFFGPGTRLTVL.

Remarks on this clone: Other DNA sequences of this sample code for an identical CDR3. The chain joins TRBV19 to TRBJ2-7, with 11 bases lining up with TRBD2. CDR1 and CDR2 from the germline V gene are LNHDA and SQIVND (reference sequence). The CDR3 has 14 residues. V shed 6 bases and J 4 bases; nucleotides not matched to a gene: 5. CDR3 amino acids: CASSRTSGPYEQYF. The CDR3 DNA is TGTGCCAGTAGCAGGACTAGCGGGCCATACGAGCAGTACTTC.

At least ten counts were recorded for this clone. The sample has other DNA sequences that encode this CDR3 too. CDR3 DNA sequence: TGTGCCAGCAGTCTTATAGCGGGAGGGGGGAATGAGCAGTTCTTC. It codes for CASSLIAGGGNEQFF. The rearrangement links TRBV27 to TRBJ2-1; 11 bases fit TRBD2. Germline CDR1 MNHEY, CDR2 SMNVEV (reference sequence). There are 15 residues in the CDR3. J lost 7 bases, V lost 5 bases, and 7 bases had no gene match.

The CDR3 sequence: CASRGTGRSGELFF. CDR3 DNA: TGTGCCAGCAGGGGGACAGGGAGGTCCGGGGAGCTGTTTTTT. V gene TRBV28 combines with J gene TRBJ2-2; 9 bases map to TRBD1. Germline V gene data show CDR1 as MDHEN and CDR2 as SYDVKM. J lost 6 bases, V lost 6 bases, and 5 bases had no gene match. The CDR3 covers 14 residues. Complete variable domain (other parts from reference TRBV28 and TRBJ2-2): DVKVTQSSRYLVKRTGEKVFLECVQDMDHENMFWYRQDPGLGLRLIYFSYDVKMKEKGDIPEGYSVSREKKERFSLILESASTNQTSMYLCASRGTGRSGELFFGEGSRLTVL.

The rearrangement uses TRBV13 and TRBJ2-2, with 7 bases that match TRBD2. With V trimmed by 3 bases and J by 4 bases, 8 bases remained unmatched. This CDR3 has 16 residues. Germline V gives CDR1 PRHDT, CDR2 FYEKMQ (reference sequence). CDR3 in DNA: TGTGCCAGCAGCTTTTGGGGGAGGGCCGCCACCGGGGAGCTGTTTTTT. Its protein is CASSFWGRAATGELFF.

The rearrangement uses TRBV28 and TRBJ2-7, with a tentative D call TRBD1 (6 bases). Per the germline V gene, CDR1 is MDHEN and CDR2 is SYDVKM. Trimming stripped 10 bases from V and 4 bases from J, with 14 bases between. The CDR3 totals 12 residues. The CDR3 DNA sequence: TGTGCCATCAGAAATCAGGGGTACGAGCAGTACTTC. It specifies CAIRNQGYEQYF.

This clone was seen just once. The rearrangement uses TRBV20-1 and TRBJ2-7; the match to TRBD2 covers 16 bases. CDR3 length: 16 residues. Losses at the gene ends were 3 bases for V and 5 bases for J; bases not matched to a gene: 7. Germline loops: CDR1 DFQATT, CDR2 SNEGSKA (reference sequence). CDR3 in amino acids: CSASGLGTSGRDEQYF. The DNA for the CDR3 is TGCAGTGCTAGTGGCCTCGGGACTAGCGGGAGGGACGAGCAGTACTTC.

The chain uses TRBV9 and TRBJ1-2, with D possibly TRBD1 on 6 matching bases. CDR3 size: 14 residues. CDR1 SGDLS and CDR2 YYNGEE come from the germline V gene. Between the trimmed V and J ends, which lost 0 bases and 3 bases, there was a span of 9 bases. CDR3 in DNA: TGTGCCAGCAGCGTAGGACAGGCGGACTATGGCTACACCTTC. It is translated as CASSVGQADYGYTF.

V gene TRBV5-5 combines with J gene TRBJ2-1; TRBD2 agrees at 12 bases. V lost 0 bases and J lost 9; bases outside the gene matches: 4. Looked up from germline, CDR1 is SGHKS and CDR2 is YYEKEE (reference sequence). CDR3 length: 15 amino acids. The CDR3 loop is CASSLEASGRGEQFF. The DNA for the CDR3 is TGTGCCAGCAGCTTGGAGGCTAGCGGGAGGGGTGAGCAGTTCTTC.

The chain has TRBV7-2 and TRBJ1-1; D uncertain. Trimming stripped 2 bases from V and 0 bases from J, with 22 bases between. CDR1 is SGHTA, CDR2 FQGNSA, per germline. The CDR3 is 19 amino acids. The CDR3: CASSLSRPGGNFVNTEAFF. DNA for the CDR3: TGTGCCAGCAGCTTATCCCGCCCCGGTGGTAATTTCGTGAACACTGAAGCTTTCTTT.

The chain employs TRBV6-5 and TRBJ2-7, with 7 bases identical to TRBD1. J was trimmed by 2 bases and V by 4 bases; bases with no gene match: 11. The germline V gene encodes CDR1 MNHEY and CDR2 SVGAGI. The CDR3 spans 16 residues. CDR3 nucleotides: TGTGCCAGCAGTTCCAGGACAGGTGTTGATACCTACGAGCAGTACTTC. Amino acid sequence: CASSSRTGVDTYEQYF.

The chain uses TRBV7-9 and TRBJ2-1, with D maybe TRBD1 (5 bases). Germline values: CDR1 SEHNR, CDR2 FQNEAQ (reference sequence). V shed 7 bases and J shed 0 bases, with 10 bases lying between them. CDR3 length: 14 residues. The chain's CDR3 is CASTTESSYNEQFF. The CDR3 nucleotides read TGTGCCAGCACGACAGAAAGCTCCTACAATGAGCAGTTCTTC.

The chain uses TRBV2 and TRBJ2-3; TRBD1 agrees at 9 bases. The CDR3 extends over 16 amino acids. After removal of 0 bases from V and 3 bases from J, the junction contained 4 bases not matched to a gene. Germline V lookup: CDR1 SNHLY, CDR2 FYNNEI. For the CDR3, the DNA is TGTGCCAGCAGTGAAGCGAAGGGACAGGGTACAGATACGCAGTATTTT. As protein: CASSEAKGQGTDTQYF.

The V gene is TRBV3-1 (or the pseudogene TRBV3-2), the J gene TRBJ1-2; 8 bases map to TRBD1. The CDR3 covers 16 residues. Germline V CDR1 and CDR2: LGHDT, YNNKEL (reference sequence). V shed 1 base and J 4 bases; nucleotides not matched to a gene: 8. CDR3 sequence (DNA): TGTGCCAGCAGCCAAGTGGTCACAGGGGGGGCCTATGGCTACACCTTC. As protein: CASSQVVTGGAYGYTF.

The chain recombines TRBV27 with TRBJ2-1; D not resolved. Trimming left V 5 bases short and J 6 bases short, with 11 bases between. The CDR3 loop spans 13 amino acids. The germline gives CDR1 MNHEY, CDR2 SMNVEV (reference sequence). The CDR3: CASSVLQTNEQFF. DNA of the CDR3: TGTGCCAGCAGTGTTTTACAGACCAATGAGCAGTTCTTC.

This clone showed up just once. CDR3 nucleotides: TGTGCCAGCAGTTCCGCTAGCCTCTACGAGCAGTACTTC. Residues: CASSSASLYEQYF. J is TRBJ2-7 and V is TRBV2; D may be TRBD2 (5 bases). V shed 5 bases and J shed 3 bases, with 11 bases lying between them. This CDR3 is 13 amino acids long. Germline V gene lookup returns CDR1 SNHLY and CDR2 FYNNEI.

The chain's CDR3 is CATSRGPGQGIHLTQYF. CDR3 nucleotides: TGTGCCACCAGCAGAGGACCGGGACAGGGGATCCATTTGACCCAGTACTTC. The chain employs TRBV15 and TRBJ2-5; 10 nucleotides match TRBD1. After removal of 1 base from V and 7 bases from J, the junction contained 12 bases not matched to a gene. The CDR3 is 17 residues long. Germline lookup yields CDR1 LNHNV and CDR2 YYDKDF (reference sequence).

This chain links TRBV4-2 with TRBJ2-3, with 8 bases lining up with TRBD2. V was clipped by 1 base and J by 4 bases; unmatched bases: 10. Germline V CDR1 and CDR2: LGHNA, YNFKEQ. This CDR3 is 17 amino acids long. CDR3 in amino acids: CASSQAGGQAPPDTQYF. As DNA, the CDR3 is TGTGCCAGCAGCCAAGCGGGAGGGCAAGCCCCCCCAGATACGCAGTATTTT.

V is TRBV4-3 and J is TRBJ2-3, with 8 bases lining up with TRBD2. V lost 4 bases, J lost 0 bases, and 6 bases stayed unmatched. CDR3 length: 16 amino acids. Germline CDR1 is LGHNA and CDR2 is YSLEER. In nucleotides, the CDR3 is TGCGCCAGCAGCCCTAGGACTAGCTCTAGCACAGATACGCAGTATTTT. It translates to CASSPRTSSSTDTQYF.

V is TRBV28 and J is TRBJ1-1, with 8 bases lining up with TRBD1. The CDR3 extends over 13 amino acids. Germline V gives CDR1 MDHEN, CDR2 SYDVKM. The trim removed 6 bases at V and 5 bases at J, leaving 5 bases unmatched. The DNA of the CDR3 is TGTGCCAGCAGACAGGGGGTTGAGACTGAAGCTTTCTTT. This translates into CASRQGVETEAFF.

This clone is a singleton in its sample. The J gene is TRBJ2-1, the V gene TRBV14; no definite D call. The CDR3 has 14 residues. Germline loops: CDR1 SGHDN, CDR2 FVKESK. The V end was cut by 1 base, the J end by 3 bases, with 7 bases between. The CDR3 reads CASSQVSSYNEQFF. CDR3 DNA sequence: TGTGCCAGCAGCCAAGTTTCTAGCTACAATGAGCAGTTCTTC.

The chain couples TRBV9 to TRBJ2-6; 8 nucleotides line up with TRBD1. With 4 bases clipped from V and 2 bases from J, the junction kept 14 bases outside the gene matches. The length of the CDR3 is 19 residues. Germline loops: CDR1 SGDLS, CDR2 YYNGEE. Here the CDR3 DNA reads TGTGCCAGCAGCCCCCAGGACAGGGTAAGCCTTGCTGGGGCCAACGTCCTGACTTTC. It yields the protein CASSPQDRVSLAGANVLTF.

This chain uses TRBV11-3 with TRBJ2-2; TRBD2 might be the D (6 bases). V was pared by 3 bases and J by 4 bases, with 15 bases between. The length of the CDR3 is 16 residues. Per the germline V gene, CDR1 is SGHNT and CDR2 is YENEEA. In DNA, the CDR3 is TGTGCCAGCAGCTTTGGTCCGGGAGAGGGCACCGGGGAGCTGTTTTTT. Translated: CASSFGPGEGTGELFF. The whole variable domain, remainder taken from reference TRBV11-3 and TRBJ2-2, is EAGVVQSPRYKIIEKKQPVAFWCNPISGHNTLYWYLQNLGQGPELLIRYENEEAVDDSQLPKDRFSAERLKGVDSTLKIQPAELGDSAVYLCASSFGPGEGTGELFFGEGSRLTVL.

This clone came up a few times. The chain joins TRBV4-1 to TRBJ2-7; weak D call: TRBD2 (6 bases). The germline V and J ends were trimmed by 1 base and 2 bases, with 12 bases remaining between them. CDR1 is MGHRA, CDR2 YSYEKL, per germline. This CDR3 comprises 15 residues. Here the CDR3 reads CASSQVGSGPYEQYF. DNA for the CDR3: TGCGCCAGCAGCCAAGTCGGGAGTGGCCCCTACGAGCAGTACTTC.

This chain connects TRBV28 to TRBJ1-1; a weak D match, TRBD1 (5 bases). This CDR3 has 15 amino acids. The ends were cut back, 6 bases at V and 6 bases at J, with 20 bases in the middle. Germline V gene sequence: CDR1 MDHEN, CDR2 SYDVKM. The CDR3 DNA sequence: TGTGCCAGCAGGCACCGCCGCGGGGGAGAGGCTGAAGCTTTCTTT. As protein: CASRHRRGGEAEAFF.

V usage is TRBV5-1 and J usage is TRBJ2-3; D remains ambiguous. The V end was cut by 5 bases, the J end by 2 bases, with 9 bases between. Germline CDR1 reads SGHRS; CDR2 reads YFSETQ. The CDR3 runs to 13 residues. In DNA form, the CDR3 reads TGCGCCAGCAGGCTCGGAGACACAGATACGCAGTATTTT. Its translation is CASRLGDTDTQYF.

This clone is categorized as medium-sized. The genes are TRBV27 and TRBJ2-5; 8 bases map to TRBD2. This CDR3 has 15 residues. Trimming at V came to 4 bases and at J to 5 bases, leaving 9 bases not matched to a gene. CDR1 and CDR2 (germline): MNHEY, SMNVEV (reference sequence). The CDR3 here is CASSSSGLAGETQYF. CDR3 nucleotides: TGTGCCAGCAGTTCAAGCGGACTAGCTGGGGAGACCCAGTACTTC.

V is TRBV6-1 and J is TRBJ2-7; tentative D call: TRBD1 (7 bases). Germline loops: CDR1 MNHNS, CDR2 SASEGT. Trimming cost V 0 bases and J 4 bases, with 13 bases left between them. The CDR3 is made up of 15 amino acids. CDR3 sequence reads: CASSEAWRGLYEQYF. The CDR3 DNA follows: TGTGCCAGCAGTGAAGCTTGGAGGGGGCTGTACGAGCAGTACTTC.

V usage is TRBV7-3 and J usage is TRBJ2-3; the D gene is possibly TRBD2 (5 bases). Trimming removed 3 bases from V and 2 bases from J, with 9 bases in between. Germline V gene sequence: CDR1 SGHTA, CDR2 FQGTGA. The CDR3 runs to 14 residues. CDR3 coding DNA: TGTGCCAGCAGCTTCGGAGGTCCCACAGATACGCAGTATTTT. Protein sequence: CASSFGGPTDTQYF.

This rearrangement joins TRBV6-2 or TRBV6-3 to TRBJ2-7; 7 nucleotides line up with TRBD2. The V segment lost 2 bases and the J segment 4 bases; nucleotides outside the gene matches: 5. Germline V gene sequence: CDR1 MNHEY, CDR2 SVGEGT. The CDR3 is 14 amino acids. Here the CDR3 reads CASSYAGESYEQYF. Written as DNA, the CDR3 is TGTGCCAGCAGTTACGCGGGAGAGTCTTACGAGCAGTACTTC.